What follows describes a single TCR beta chain. This entry comes from a study of blood T cell repertoires in COVID-19. Study information: The United States, Italy and Spain were the sources of the acute and convalescent COVID-19 samples.

Authors' processing steps: Amplification of reference gene primers was used by the study to estimate nucleated cell counts. TCRdb keeps only in-frame clones here, not all; method: immunoSEQ multiplex PCR. The V and J calls and the clone size are those of that table, but D and trimming were determined from the DNA. The repertoire has around 250,000 clones, around four fifths of them found once; the top ten carry 4.5% to 6.5%. The clonotype was recovered from a man aged 80 or over with acute or convalescent COVID-19. Sequenced material: peripheral blood.

CDR3 bases: TGTGCCAGCAGCTTAAACGGTGCTATGAGGGCCGGGGAGCTGTTTTTT. Translation gives CASSLNGAMRAGELFF. V usage is TRBV7-9 and J usage is TRBJ2-2, with D perhaps TRBD2 (5 bases). This CDR3 contains 16 residues. Trimming took off 2 bases at V and 6 bases at J, with 16 bases between the two ends. Germline V gene data show CDR1 as SEHNR and CDR2 as FQNEAQ (reference sequence).